This TCR beta chain was obtained from a study of T cell changes during pregnancy in multiple sclerosis. Generated by immunoSEQ multiplex PCR, the TCRdb table keeps only in-frame clones and is missing some. The sample carries over 45,000 clones, 92% recorded once. The V segment lost 6 bases and the J segment 7 bases; nucleotides outside the gene matches: 9. Germline CDR1 is SGHRS and CDR2 is YFSETQ. CDR3 size: 15 residues. This specimen consisted of CD4+ T cells from peripheral blood mononuclear cells, obtained in the second trimester of pregnancy. The chain has TRBV5-1 and TRBJ2-2; 10 bases map to TRBD2. The receptor was isolated from a female donor with multiple sclerosis, enrolled in a pregnancy study. CDR3 sequence: CASNPLAGVDGELFF. CDR3 coding DNA: TGCGCCAGCAACCCTCTAGCGGGAGTAGACGGGGAGCTGTTTTTT.